The rows below give T cell receptor beta chains drawn from one sample of a study of beta chain features in type 1 diabetes. Data came from immunoSEQ multiplex PCR; TCRdb stores just in-frame clones and leaves some out. The repertoire holds about 26,000 clones, with about 45% as singletons. Material: stem cell memory CD4+ T cells from blood. These TCRs come from a man aged 30-40 years with type 1 diabetes. Each CDR3 is given with its conserved first and last residue. Fields, in order: clone size, V gene, CDR3 length, D gene, J gene, CDR3 DNA, CDR3 protein. A D gene is named only where the DNA matches it firmly. Not every row has a clone size; where given, it reads once, few, many or a size class.

size: NA; V: TRBV29-1; length: 15; D: TRBD2; J: TRBJ2-2; DNA: TGCAGCGTTGCAGAACTAGCGGGAGTGGACGGGGAGCTGTTTTTT; CDR3: CSVAELAGVDGELFF
size: once; V: TRBV5-1; length: 14; D: TRBD2; J: TRBJ2-5; DNA: TGCGCCAGCAATAGAGGACTAGCAGAAGAGACCCAGTACTTC; CDR3: CASNRGLAEETQYF
size: NA; V: TRBV18; length: 13; D: TRBD1; J: TRBJ2-5; DNA: TGTGCCAGCTCCAGGACAGGGGAAGAGACCCAGTACTTC; CDR3: CASSRTGEETQYF
size: few; V: TRBV2; length: 13; D: TRBD1; J: TRBJ1-1; DNA: TGTGCCAGCTACAGACAGGGGGGGACTGAAGCTTTCTTT; CDR3: CASYRQGGTEAFF
size: NA; V: TRBV29-1; length: 15; D: NA; J: TRBJ1-1; DNA: TGCAGCGTTGGATCTGAAGGAGGAATGAACACTGAAGCTTTCTTT; CDR3: CSVGSEGGMNTEAFF
size: NA; V: TRBV15; length: 15; D: NA; J: TRBJ2-1; DNA: TGTGCCACCAGCAGGGACAGTAGCTCCTACAATGAGCAGTTCTTC; CDR3: CATSRDSSSYNEQFF
size: NA; V: TRBV5-1; length: 14; D: NA; J: TRBJ2-7; DNA: TGCGCCAGCAGCTTGGCGTCGACAGCCTACGAGCAGTACTTC; CDR3: CASSLASTAYEQYF
size: NA; V: TRBV2; length: 17; D: TRBD1; J: TRBJ2-2; DNA: TGTGCCAGCAGTGCTCAGGGACAGGGGGCGAACACCGGGGAGCTGTTTTTT; CDR3: CASSAQGQGANTGELFF
size: NA; V: TRBV7-2; length: 16; D: TRBD2; J: TRBJ2-5; DNA: TGTGCCAGCAGCCTTGGTATGCTAGCGGGAGAGGAGACCCAGTACTTC; CDR3: CASSLGMLAGEETQYF
size: NA; V: TRBV30; length: 11; D: NA; J: TRBJ2-7; DNA: TGTGCGCGGACAGTGCCGTACGAGCAGTACTTC; CDR3: CARTVPYEQYF
size: NA; V: TRBV19; length: 12; D: TRBD1; J: TRBJ2-4; DNA: TGTGCCAGTAGACCGACAGGGGGTAGGCAGTACTTC; CDR3: CASRPTGGRQYF
size: few; V: TRBV29-1; length: 13; D: NA; J: TRBJ1-6; DNA: TGCAGCGTTGGGGACAAGGCGGATTCACCCCTCCACTTT; CDR3: CSVGDKADSPLHF
size: NA; V: TRBV4-2; length: 13; D: NA; J: TRBJ2-1; DNA: TGTGCCAGCAGCCAACAGATCAACAATGAGCAGTTCTTC; CDR3: CASSQQINNEQFF
size: NA; V: TRBV4-1; length: 14; D: NA; J: TRBJ1-1; DNA: TGCGCCAGCAGCCAACCCGACAGGAACACTGAAGCTTTCTTT; CDR3: CASSQPDRNTEAFF
size: NA; V: TRBV12-5; length: 15; D: NA; J: TRBJ2-1; DNA: TGTGCTAGTGGTTTGGGACATAGCTCCTACAATGAGCAGTTCTTC; CDR3: CASGLGHSSYNEQFF
size: NA; V: TRBV18; length: 15; D: TRBD1; J: TRBJ1-2; DNA: TGTGCCAGCTCACCAAAAACAGGGGGTTCAGATGGCTACACCTTC; CDR3: CASSPKTGGSDGYTF
size: NA; V: TRBV11-2; length: 14; D: NA; J: TRBJ2-5; DNA: TGTGCCAGCAGCTTTTATCGAGGTCAAGAGACCCAGTACTTC; CDR3: CASSFYRGQETQYF
size: NA; V: TRBV18; length: 16; D: TRBD1; J: TRBJ1-1; DNA: TGTGCCAGCTCACCACGACAGGGGTTGGAAAACACTGAAGCTTTCTTT; CDR3: CASSPRQGLENTEAFF
size: NA; V: TRBV6-1; length: 14; D: NA; J: TRBJ2-1; DNA: TGTGCCAGCAGTGCCCCACGGCGGCCAAATGAGCAGTTCTTC; CDR3: CASSAPRRPNEQFF
size: NA; V: TRBV7-2; length: 16; D: NA; J: TRBJ2-7; DNA: TGTGCCAGCAGCTTAGTCGGCGGGGGCACAACCTACGAGCAGTACTTC; CDR3: CASSLVGGGTTYEQYF
size: NA; V: TRBV19; length: 16; D: NA; J: TRBJ2-2; DNA: TGTGCCAGTAGTAGGGCGGGGCAGGGAGACACCGGGGAGCTGTTTTTT; CDR3: CASSRAGQGDTGELFF
size: few; V: TRBV5-4; length: 13; D: NA; J: TRBJ1-1; DNA: TGTGCCAGCAGCGCCGACAGCAACACTGAAGCTTTCTTT; CDR3: CASSADSNTEAFF
size: NA; V: TRBV2; length: 16; D: NA; J: TRBJ1-3; DNA: TGTGCCAGCAGTGAAGGGCCGGGTTGGTCTGGAAACACCATATATTTT; CDR3: CASSEGPGWSGNTIYF
size: NA; V: TRBV5-1; length: 15; D: NA; J: TRBJ1-1; DNA: TGCGCCAGCAGCTTGGACCCAGTGGGAGGGACTGAAGCTTTCTTT; CDR3: CASSLDPVGGTEAFF
size: NA; V: TRBV19; length: 18; D: TRBD1; J: TRBJ1-4; DNA: TGTGCCAGTAGTTACTTTCGGGACAGCCTTGCAACTAATGAAAAACTGTTTTTT; CDR3: CASSYFRDSLATNEKLFF
size: NA; V: TRBV11-2; length: 15; D: NA; J: TRBJ2-4; DNA: TGTGCCAGCAGCGCCCTCTATCAAGCCAAAAACATTCAGTACTTC; CDR3: CASSALYQAKNIQYF
size: NA; V: TRBV11-3; length: 13; D: NA; J: TRBJ2-7; DNA: TGTGCCAGCAGCCTCGGACAGTACGACGAGCAGTACTTC; CDR3: CASSLGQYDEQYF
size: NA; V: TRBV29-1; length: 14; D: TRBD2; J: TRBJ2-7; DNA: TGCAGCGTGGAACAAGCGGGAGTAGGGTACGAGCAGTACTTC; CDR3: CSVEQAGVGYEQYF
size: NA; V: TRBV19; length: 12; D: NA; J: TRBJ1-1; DNA: TGTGCCAGTACTAACAGGGAGACTGAAGCTTTCTTT; CDR3: CASTNRETEAFF
size: NA; V: TRBV6-5; length: 13; D: NA; J: TRBJ1-5; DNA: TGTGCCAGCAGTTCCACAGGGTATCAGCCCCAGCATTTT; CDR3: CASSSTGYQPQHF
size: few; V: TRBV29-1; length: 13; D: TRBD1; J: TRBJ2-7; DNA: TGCAGCGCCGCCATCGGACAGGGCTACGAGCAGTACTTC; CDR3: CSAAIGQGYEQYF
size: few; V: TRBV6-5; length: 16; D: TRBD2; J: TRBJ2-3; DNA: TGTGCCAGCAGTTACTCAAGACTAGCGGGATCAGATACGCAGTATTTT; CDR3: CASSYSRLAGSDTQYF
size: NA; V: TRBV11-2; length: 14; D: TRBD1; J: TRBJ1-3; DNA: TGTGCCAGCAGCCCGGGGACAGGGATAAACACCATATATTTT; CDR3: CASSPGTGINTIYF
size: NA; V: TRBV6-6; length: 14; D: TRBD1; J: TRBJ1-5; DNA: TGTGCCAGCACCCAGGGGGATAGCAATCAGCCCCAGCATTTT; CDR3: CASTQGDSNQPQHF
size: once; V: TRBV5-4; length: 17; D: TRBD2; J: TRBJ2-5; DNA: TGTGCCAGCAGCTTGACGAGACTAGCGGGGGGGCAAGAGACCCAGTACTTC; CDR3: CASSLTRLAGGQETQYF
size: NA; V: TRBV30; length: 12; D: NA; J: TRBJ1-3; DNA: TGTGCCTCCGGGGGCTCTGGAAACACCATATATTTT; CDR3: CASGGSGNTIYF
size: NA; V: TRBV30; length: 13; D: TRBD1; J: TRBJ2-3; DNA: TGTGCCTGGAGTGTACAGGGGGGCGATACGCAGTATTTT; CDR3: CAWSVQGGDTQYF
size: NA; V: TRBV6-5; length: 13; D: TRBD1; J: TRBJ2-7; DNA: TGTGCCAGCAGTTCTAATACAGGGGCCGAGCAGTACTTC; CDR3: CASSSNTGAEQYF
size: few; V: TRBV2; length: 14; D: NA; J: TRBJ2-1; DNA: TGTGCCAGCAGTGAACAGGAAGTTCTGAATGAGCAGTTCTTC; CDR3: CASSEQEVLNEQFF
size: NA; V: TRBV21-1; length: 17; D: NA; J: TRBJ1-6; DNA: TGTGCCAGCAGCAAAGCGACAGGGGGGGTTGGAAATTCACCCCTCCACTTT; CDR3: CASSKATGGVGNSPLHF